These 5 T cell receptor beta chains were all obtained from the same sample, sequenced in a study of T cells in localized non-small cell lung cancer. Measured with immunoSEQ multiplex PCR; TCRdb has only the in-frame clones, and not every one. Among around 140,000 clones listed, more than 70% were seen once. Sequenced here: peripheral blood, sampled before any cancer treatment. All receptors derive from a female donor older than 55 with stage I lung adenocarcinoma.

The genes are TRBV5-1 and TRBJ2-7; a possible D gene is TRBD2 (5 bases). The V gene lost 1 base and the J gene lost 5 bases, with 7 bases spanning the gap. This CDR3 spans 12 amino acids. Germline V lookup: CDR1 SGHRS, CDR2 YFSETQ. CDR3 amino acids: CASSLPGNEQYF. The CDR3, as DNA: TGCGCCAGCAGCTTGCCGGGGAACGAGCAGTACTTC.

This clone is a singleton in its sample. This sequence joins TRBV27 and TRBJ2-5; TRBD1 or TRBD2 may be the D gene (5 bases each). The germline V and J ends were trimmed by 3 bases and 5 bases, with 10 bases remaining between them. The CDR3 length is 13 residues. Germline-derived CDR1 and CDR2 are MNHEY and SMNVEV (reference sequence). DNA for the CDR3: TGTGCCAGCAGTTTGGACTGGGGGGAGACCCAGTACTTC. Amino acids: CASSLDWGETQYF.

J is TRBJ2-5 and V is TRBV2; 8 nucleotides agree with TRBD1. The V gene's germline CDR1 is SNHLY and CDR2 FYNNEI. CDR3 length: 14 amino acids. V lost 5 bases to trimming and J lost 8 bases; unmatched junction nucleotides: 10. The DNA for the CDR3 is TGTGCCAGCAGTCCGGACAGGGCCTTTTCTACCCAGTACTTC. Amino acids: CASSPDRAFSTQYF.

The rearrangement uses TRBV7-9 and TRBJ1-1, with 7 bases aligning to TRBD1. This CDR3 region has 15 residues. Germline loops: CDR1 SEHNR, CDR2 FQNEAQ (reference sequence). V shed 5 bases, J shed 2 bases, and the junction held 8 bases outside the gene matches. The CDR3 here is CASSPVGDRNTEAFF. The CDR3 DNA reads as TGTGCCAGCAGCCCGGTGGGGGACAGAAACACTGAAGCTTTCTTT.

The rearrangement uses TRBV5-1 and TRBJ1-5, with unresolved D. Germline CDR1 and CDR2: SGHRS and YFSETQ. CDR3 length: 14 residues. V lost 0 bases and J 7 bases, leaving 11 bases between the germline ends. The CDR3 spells CASSLGGIGQPQHF. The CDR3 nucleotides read TGCGCCAGCAGCTTGGGAGGGATCGGGCAGCCCCAGCATTTT.